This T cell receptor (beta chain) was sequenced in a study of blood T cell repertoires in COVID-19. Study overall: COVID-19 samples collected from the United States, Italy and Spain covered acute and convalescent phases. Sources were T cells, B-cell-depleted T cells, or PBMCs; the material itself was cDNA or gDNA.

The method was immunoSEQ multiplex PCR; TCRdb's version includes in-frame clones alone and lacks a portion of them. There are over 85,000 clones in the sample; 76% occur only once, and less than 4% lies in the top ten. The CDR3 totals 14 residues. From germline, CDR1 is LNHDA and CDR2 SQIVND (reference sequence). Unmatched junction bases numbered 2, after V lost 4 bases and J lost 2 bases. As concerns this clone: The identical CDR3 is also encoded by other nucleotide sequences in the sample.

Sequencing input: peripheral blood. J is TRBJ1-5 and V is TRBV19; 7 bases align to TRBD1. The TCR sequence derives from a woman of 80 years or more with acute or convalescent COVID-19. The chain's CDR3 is CASSTTGGNQPQHF. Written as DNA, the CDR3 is TGTGCCAGTAGTACAACAGGGGGCAATCAGCCCCAGCATTTT.